This TCR beta chain came from a study of T cell responses to AZD1222 COVID-19 vaccine. TCRdb's copy holds only in-frame clones and misses some; the assay was immunoSEQ multiplex PCR. This table has tens of thousands of clones, over 60% appearing once. The sequence was collected from an adult in good health. The material sequenced was peripheral blood, taken on day 0 of AZD1222 vaccination.

The CDR3 protein is CASQTTTVGGYTF. In nucleotides, the CDR3 is TGTGCCAGCCAGACCACGACAGTAGGTGGCTACACCTTC. The gene calls are TRBV12-3 or TRBV12-4 and TRBJ1-2; a weak D match, TRBD1 (5 bases). CDR3 size: 13 residues. Trimming removed 8 bases at V and 7 bases at J, with 17 bases between.